This is a list of T cell receptor beta chains from one sample in a study of T cells in Graves' hyperthyroidism and ophthalmopathy. TCRdb redid the calling of the multiplex PCR reads with MiXCR, one entry per CDR3 protein. The table includes approximately 410,000 distinct CDR3 sequences, around 13% detected once. Sequences were obtained from blood. Receptor source: a woman aged 18-29 years with Graves' hyperthyroidism. CDR3s include the opening cysteine and the closing phenylalanine or tryptophan. The order of the fields is J gene, V gene, clone size, D gene, CDR3 protein, CDR3 DNA. A D gene is named only where the DNA matches it firmly. The size entry is marked missing in some rows and otherwise reads once, few, many or a size class.

TRBJ2-7,TRBV6-1,many,.,CASSPYGFDRNYEQYF,TGTGCCAGCAGCCCATATGGGTTCGACAGGAACTACGAGCAGTACTTC
TRBJ2-5,TRBV12-3/TRBV12-4,many,.,CASSLGSLETQYF,TGTGCCAGCAGTTTAGGGTCTTTGGAGACCCAGTACTTC
TRBJ1-2,TRBV20-1,.,.,CSARDLTNYGYTF,TGCAGTGCTAGAGATCTCACTAACTATGGCTACACCTTC
TRBJ2-1,TRBV29-1,few,TRBD2,CSVKWTSGSSYNEQFF,TGCAGCGTTAAATGGACTAGCGGGAGTTCCTACAATGAGCAGTTCTTC
TRBJ2-5,TRBV20-1,many,TRBD1,CSAKGQGLKQETQYF,TGCAGTGCTAAGGGACAGGGACTAAAGCAAGAGACCCAGTACTTC
TRBJ2-1,TRBV29-1,many,TRBD2,CSVGATSGRGNEQFF,TGCAGCGTTGGGGCGACTAGCGGGAGAGGGAATGAGCAGTTCTTC
TRBJ2-7,TRBV13,many,.,CASSLGRTSLPYEQYF,TGTGCCAGCAGCTTAGGCAGGACTTCCTTACCCTACGAGCAGTACTTC
TRBJ2-7,TRBV12-3/TRBV12-4,.,TRBD2,CASRTGTSGSRYEQYF,TGTGCCAGCAGAACCGGGACTAGCGGGAGTAGATACGAGCAGTACTTC
TRBJ1-2,TRBV30,many,TRBD1,CAWAPGQGQGYTF,TGTGCCTGGGCCCCCGGACAGGGGCAGGGCTACACCTTC
TRBJ2-7,TRBV6-5,.,TRBD1,CASSYSGTGVSYEQYF,TGTGCCAGCAGTTACTCGGGGACAGGGGTTTCCTACGAGCAGTACTTC
TRBJ2-3,TRBV28,many,.,CASNRGGTDTQYF,TGTGCCAGCAATCGAGGGGGCACAGATACGCAGTATTTT
TRBJ2-7,TRBV7-2,many,.,CASSKQGEQYF,TGTGCCAGCAGCAAACAGGGCGAGCAGTACTTC
TRBJ1-2,TRBV6-2/TRBV6-3,many,TRBD1,CASTRDRRYGYTF,TGTGCCAGCACTCGGGACAGAAGATATGGCTACACCTTC